This T cell receptor (beta chain) emerged from a study of breast tumors, draining lymph nodes, adjacent tissues. Each CDR3 protein is one row after TCRdb ran MiXCR on the multiplex PCR reads. The sample shows 200,000 or so distinct CDR3 sequences, approximately 33% of them seen only once. Axillary draining lymph nodes of breast cancer patients supplied the node samples. This receptor was obtained from a female donor with breast cancer. Some clones in this sample may be carry-over from other donors' samples. The sequencing input was axillary lymph node tissue.

Written as DNA, the CDR3 is TGCAGTGCTAGAGCGAAAACCTGGGGGACCTACGAGCAGTACTTC. As protein: CSARAKTWGTYEQYF. The V gene is TRBV20-1, the J gene TRBJ2-7; possibly TRBD1 or TRBD2 for D (5 bases each). V lost 1 base and J 2 bases, leaving 15 bases between the germline ends. This CDR3 region has 15 residues. Germline assignment: CDR1 DFQATT and CDR2 SNEGSKA (reference sequence).